The 25 T cell receptor beta chains below come from one sample, sequenced in a study of T cell responses to AZD1222 COVID-19 vaccine. Sequenced by immunoSEQ multiplex PCR; TCRdb stores in-frame clones only, minus some. The table records some 120,000 clones, about 85% of them present only once. The source material was peripheral blood, sampled on day 0 of AZD1222 vaccination. Receptor source: an adult in good health.

This clone was seen only once. The chain carries TRBV27 and TRBJ1-6; the D gene is possibly TRBD1 (6 bases). Looked up from germline, CDR1 is MNHEY and CDR2 is SMNVEV (reference sequence). Trimming cost V 5 bases and J 12 bases, with 17 bases left between them. This CDR3 region has 14 residues. CDR3 sequence reads: CASSTYRDPRPLHF. The CDR3 nucleotides are TGTGCCAGCAGTACCTACAGGGATCCTAGACCCCTCCACTTT.

The chain couples TRBV5-5 to TRBJ1-5; D gene unclear. V lost 0 bases and J lost 6, with 13 bases in between. CDR1 is SGHKS and CDR2 is YYEKEE in the germline V gene (reference sequence). The CDR3 is made up of 15 amino acids. Here the CDR3 reads CASSLVVTAGQPQHF. DNA of the CDR3: TGTGCCAGCAGCTTGGTCGTGACGGCGGGTCAGCCCCAGCATTTT.

The chain links TRBV25-1 to TRBJ2-7; D unclear. Germline values: CDR1 MGHDK, CDR2 SYGVNS. The V end lost 3 bases, the J end lost 4 bases, and 4 bases lay between the germline ends. The CDR3 is 11 residues long. The CDR3 DNA reads as TGTGCCAGCAGTGACGTATACGAGCAGTACTTC. This gives the protein CASSDVYEQYF.

Only one count was recorded for this clone. The chain links TRBV30 to TRBJ1-2, with unresolved D. The V end lost 1 base, the J end lost 4 bases, and 16 bases lay between the germline ends. The CDR3 is 15 residues long. Germline V gene sequence: CDR1 GTSNPN, CDR2 SVGIG (reference sequence). For the CDR3, the DNA is TGTGCCTGGAGTGCCCTCGGGCAGGCCACCTATGGCTACACCTTC. Translation: CAWSALGQATYGYTF.

The rearrangement links TRBV30 to TRBJ1-5; D remains ambiguous. CDR3 size: 16 residues. V was trimmed by 0 bases and J by 2 bases, leaving 14 bases between them. CDR1 and CDR2 (germline): GTSNPN, SVGIG (reference sequence). CDR3 nucleotide sequence: TGTGCCTGGAGTGTACCCGGGTCGGCGGGCAATCAGCCCCAGCATTTT. This sequence encodes CAWSVPGSAGNQPQHF.

V is TRBV6-1 and J is TRBJ2-5; TRBD2 is a possible D gene (6 bases). Germline V gives CDR1 MNHNS, CDR2 SASEGT. V lost 1 base and J lost 9, with 24 bases in between. This CDR3 has 17 residues. The CDR3 protein is CASSEEISGLSLRAQYF. The CDR3 nucleotides are TGTGCCAGCAGTGAAGAGATTTCGGGACTCTCGCTCAGGGCCCAGTACTTC.

This clone was seen a single time. The chain employs TRBV28 and TRBJ2-3, with D perhaps TRBD2 (5 bases). Trimming left V 3 bases short and J 0 bases short, with 10 bases between. The germline CDR1 and CDR2 sequences are MDHEN and SYDVKM. The CDR3 loop spans 15 amino acids. The CDR3 DNA follows: TGTGCCAGCAGTTTTGGTCGGGGAAGCACAGATACGCAGTATTTT. Translated: CASSFGRGSTDTQYF.

The rearrangement uses TRBV28 and TRBJ1-1, with TRBD1 as a possible D gene (6 bases). Germline-derived CDR1 and CDR2 are MDHEN and SYDVKM. Trimming took 6 bases from V and 5 from J, leaving 22 bases between them. The length of the CDR3 is 16 residues. The CDR3 is CASSLQGGGLRTEAFF. CDR3 nucleotide sequence: TGTGCCAGCAGCTTACAGGGAGGGGGTTTGAGGACTGAAGCTTTCTTT.

CDR3 loop: CASSVGSGTGELFF. DNA for the CDR3: TGTGCCAGCAGCGTAGGAAGTGGAACCGGGGAGCTGTTTTTT. The chain joins TRBV9 to TRBJ2-2, with D hard to call. The CDR3 extends over 14 amino acids. CDR1 SGDLS and CDR2 YYNGEE come from the germline V gene. The V and J ends lost 0 bases and 5 bases respectively, with 8 bases between them.

With regard to this clone: At one of its ends the junction is not consistent with the germline gene, which may arise from a read error. DNA of the CDR3: TGTGCCGGCAGCCCCCTTGAAAAACTGTTTTTT. Translated, it gives CAGSPLEKLFF. This chain uses TRBV6-6 with TRBJ1-4; D unresolved. The CDR3 contains 11 residues. Germline V gene lookup returns CDR1 MNHNY and CDR2 SVGAGI (reference sequence).

The chain is built from TRBV7-2 and TRBJ2-1; a possible D gene is TRBD2 (7 bases). Germline V gene lookup returns CDR1 SGHTA and CDR2 FQGNSA. The CDR3 sequence is 15 residues long. V was pared by 3 bases and J by 8 bases, with 17 bases between. CDR3 nucleotide sequence: TGTGCCAGCAGCTTGAGGGGGGGGCCCCCCCATGAGCAGTTCTTC. Translation gives CASSLRGGPPHEQFF.

CDR3 in amino acids: CASSDTPNTEAFF. The CDR3 DNA reads TGTGCCAGCAGCGACACCCCGAACACTGAAGCTTTCTTT. The chain combines TRBV9 with TRBJ1-1, with unresolved D. The germline V and J ends were trimmed by 3 bases and 1 base, with 7 bases remaining between them. The CDR3 runs 13 residues. Per the germline V gene, CDR1 is SGDLS and CDR2 is YYNGEE.

This clone came up a few times. The V gene is TRBV6-5, the J gene TRBJ2-7; TRBD2 matches 7 bases. V lost 10 bases and J lost 7; bases outside the gene matches: 19. Germline V gives CDR1 MNHEY, CDR2 SVGAGI. CDR3 size: 15 residues. The DNA for the CDR3 is TGTGCCACCAACCGGAAACGAGCGGGGCCGGGAGAGCAGTACTTC. Residues: CATNRKRAGPGEQYF.

The rearrangement joins TRBV9 to TRBJ1-1, with D unclear. The CDR3 is 13 amino acids. V lost 3 bases and J 6 bases, leaving 12 bases between the germline ends. CDR1 is SGDLS, CDR2 YYNGEE, per germline. The CDR3 DNA reads as TGTGCCAGCAGCGGGAGGAGGGAGGCTGAAGCTTTCTTT. This encodes CASSGRREAEAFF.

J is TRBJ1-1 and V is TRBV4-3; D is uncertain. With 3 bases removed from V and 5 bases from J, the gap between germline ends came to 16 bases. Per the germline V gene, CDR1 is LGHNA and CDR2 is YSLEER. The CDR3 is 15 amino acids. CDR3 loop: CASSQAWRGWTEAFF. CDR3 coding DNA: TGCGCCAGCAGCCAGGCATGGCGGGGTTGGACTGAAGCTTTCTTT.

The chain combines TRBV6-5 with TRBJ2-7, with 10 nucleotides matching TRBD1. Trimming at V came to 6 bases and at J to 4 bases, leaving 6 bases not matched to a gene. This CDR3 has 14 amino acids. CDR1 MNHEY and CDR2 SVGAGI come from the germline V gene. CDR3 protein: CASRPDRGRYEQYF. The DNA for the CDR3 is TGTGCCAGCAGACCCGACAGGGGGCGGTACGAGCAGTACTTC.

V usage is TRBV6-5 and J usage is TRBJ2-6; D is unresolved. The germline V gene has CDR1 MNHEY and CDR2 SVGAGI. This CDR3 is 16 amino acids long. The V end was cut by 0 bases, the J end by 1 base, with 7 bases between. For the CDR3, the DNA is TGTGCCAGCAGTTACTCCCCTGGGTCTGGGGCCAACGTCCTGACTTTC. It translates to CASSYSPGSGANVLTF.

V gene TRBV7-9 combines with J gene TRBJ1-6; D perhaps matches TRBD1 (5 bases). Trimming shortened V by 0 bases and J by 10 bases, and 10 bases separated the two germline ends. Germline assignment: CDR1 SEHNR and CDR2 FQNEAQ (reference sequence). This CDR3 spans 14 amino acids. In nucleotides, the CDR3 is TGTGCCAGCAGCTTAGCGGACATCTGGTCACCCCTCCACTTT. Encoded protein: CASSLADIWSPLHF.

The genes are TRBV27 and TRBJ1-4, with D tentatively TRBD1 (6 bases). Germline-derived CDR1 and CDR2 are MNHEY and SMNVEV (reference sequence). The ends were cut back, 8 bases at V and 4 bases at J, with 14 bases in the middle. CDR3 length: 14 residues. The CDR3 protein is CASRETGINEKLFF. The CDR3 DNA sequence: TGTGCCAGCCGGGAAACAGGGATTAATGAAAAACTGTTTTTT.

The chain employs TRBV15 and TRBJ1-2, with 8 nucleotides matching TRBD1. The CDR3 loop spans 15 amino acids. The germline CDR1 and CDR2 sequences are LNHNV and YYDKDF (reference sequence). V was clipped by 3 bases and J by 4 bases; unmatched bases: 7. The CDR3 protein is CATSRTGEGSYGYTF. In DNA form, the CDR3 reads TGTGCCACCAGCAGGACAGGGGAAGGCTCCTATGGCTACACCTTC.

The V call is TRBV19, the J call TRBJ1-1, with D possibly matching TRBD1 (6 bases). V lost 5 bases and J 4 bases, leaving 17 bases between the germline ends. This CDR3 has 15 residues. The germline CDR1 and CDR2 sequences are LNHDA and SQIVND (reference sequence). The CDR3 reads CASSPATGRGTEAFF. CDR3 nucleotides: TGTGCCAGTAGTCCCGCTACAGGGAGAGGCACTGAAGCTTTCTTT.

The chain is built from TRBV19 and TRBJ2-7, with D possibly matching TRBD2 (6 bases). In germline, CDR1 is LNHDA, CDR2 SQIVND (reference sequence). Trimming left V 6 bases short and J 0 bases short, with 9 bases between. CDR3 length equals 13 residues. Written as DNA, the CDR3 is TGTGCCAGTAGCGGAGGGGTCTCCTACGAGCAGTACTTC. As protein: CASSGGVSYEQYF.

The chain uses TRBV7-9 and TRBJ2-3; 8 positions agree with TRBD2. After removal of 5 bases from V and 1 base from J, the junction contained 11 bases not matched to a gene. This CDR3 region has 17 residues. Germline values: CDR1 SEHNR, CDR2 FQNEAQ (reference sequence). The CDR3 protein is CASSPRGGAGGTDTQYF. The CDR3 nucleotides are TGTGCCAGCAGCCCCCGGGGGGGAGCGGGGGGCACAGATACGCAGTATTTT.

This clone was found many times. The chain links TRBV11-2 to TRBJ2-7, with 8 bases lining up with TRBD1. The CDR3 covers 15 residues. Looked up from germline, CDR1 is SGHAT and CDR2 is FQNNGV. Trimming took 5 bases from V and 0 from J; bases not matched to a gene: 6. The CDR3 bases are TGTGCCAGCAGCGCCTGGGACAGGCCCTCCTACGAGCAGTACTTC. Protein sequence: CASSAWDRPSYEQYF.

The V gene is TRBV12-3 or TRBV12-4, the J gene TRBJ2-1; no definite D call. Trimming removed 7 bases at V and 6 bases at J, with 13 bases between. CDR3 size: 13 residues. CDR3 coding DNA: TGTGCCAGCAACTGGGATGGCCCCAATGAGCAGTTCTTC. Translating it yields CASNWDGPNEQFF.